This TCR beta chain originates from a study of OX40 agonist ivuxolimab in advanced cancers. Study-wide background: Patients received intravenous ivuxolimab every 2 weeks at 0.01 to 10 mg/kg. The group had a mean age of about 65 years, ranged from 23 to 79, and was around 86% male. Study observations and caveats: CD8+ T cells (on average) carried more expanded clones than CD4+ T cells. Normalized T-cell clonal expansion was also low in a subset of nonresponders.

The J segment lost 4 bases and the V segment lost 0 bases, leaving 8 bases of the junction unmatched. The CDR3 is 16 residues long. Germline CDR1 and CDR2: MNHEY and SVGAGI. Remarks on this clone: What it binds is not known.

Measured with immunoSEQ multiplex PCR; TCRdb has only the in-frame clones, and not every one. The sample records approximately 67,000 clones, approximately 80% being singletons. The specimen comprised CD4+ or CD8+ T cells sorted from blood, sampled in a trial of the OX40 agonist ivuxolimab. The V gene is TRBV6-5, the J gene TRBJ2-7; 8 nucleotides line up with TRBD2. This TCR derives from an adult with an advanced solid tumor such as melanoma, head and neck, liver or kidney cancer. CDR3 loop: CASSYSSGTRGYEQYF. The DNA of the CDR3 is TGTGCCAGCAGTTACTCTTCGGGGACTAGGGGGTACGAGCAGTACTTC.